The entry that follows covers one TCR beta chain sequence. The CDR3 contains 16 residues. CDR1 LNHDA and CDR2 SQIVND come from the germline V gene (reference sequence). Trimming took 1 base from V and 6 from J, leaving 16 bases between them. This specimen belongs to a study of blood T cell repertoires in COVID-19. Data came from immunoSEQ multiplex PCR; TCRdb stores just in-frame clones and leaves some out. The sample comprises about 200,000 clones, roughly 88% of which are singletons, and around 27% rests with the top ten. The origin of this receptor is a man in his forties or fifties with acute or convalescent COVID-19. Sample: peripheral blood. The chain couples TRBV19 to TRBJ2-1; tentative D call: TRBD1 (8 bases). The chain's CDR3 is CASSIVGGTGLNEQFF. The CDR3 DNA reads TGTGCCAGTAGTATAGTCGGGGGGACAGGCCTCAATGAGCAGTTCTTC.